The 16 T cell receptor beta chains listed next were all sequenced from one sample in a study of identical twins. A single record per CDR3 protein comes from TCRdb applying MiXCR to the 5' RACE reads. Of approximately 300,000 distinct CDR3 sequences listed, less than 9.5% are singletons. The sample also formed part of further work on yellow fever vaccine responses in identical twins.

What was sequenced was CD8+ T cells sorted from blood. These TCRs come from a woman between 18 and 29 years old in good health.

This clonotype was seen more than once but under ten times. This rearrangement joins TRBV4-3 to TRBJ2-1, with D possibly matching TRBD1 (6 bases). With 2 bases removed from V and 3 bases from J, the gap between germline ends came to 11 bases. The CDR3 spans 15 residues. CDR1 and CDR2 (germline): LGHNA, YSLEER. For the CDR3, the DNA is TGCGCCAGCAGCCAAAGACAGGCGAACTACAATGAGCAGTTCTTC. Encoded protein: CASSQRQANYNEQFF.

CDR3 sequence: CASSYSGTCVGADTQYF. DNA for the CDR3: TGTGCCAGCAGTTACTCCGGGACTTGCGTGGGCGCAGATACGCAGTATTTT. This chain connects TRBV6-5 to TRBJ2-3; D may be TRBD2 (6 bases). CDR1 MNHEY and CDR2 SVGAGI come from the germline V gene. Trimming took 0 bases from V and 4 from J, leaving 17 bases between them. The CDR3 sequence is 17 residues long.

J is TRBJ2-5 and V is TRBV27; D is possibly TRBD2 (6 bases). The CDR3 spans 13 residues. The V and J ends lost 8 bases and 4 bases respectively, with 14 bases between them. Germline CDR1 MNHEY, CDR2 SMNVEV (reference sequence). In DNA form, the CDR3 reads TGTGCCAGCCGGGGGTGGGGGGTAGAGACCCAGTACTTC. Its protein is CASRGWGVETQYF.

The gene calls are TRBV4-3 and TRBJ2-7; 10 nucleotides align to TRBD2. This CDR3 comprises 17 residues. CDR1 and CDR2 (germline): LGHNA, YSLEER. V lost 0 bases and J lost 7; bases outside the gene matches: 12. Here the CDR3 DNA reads TGCGCCAGCAGCCAAGATAACGGGCTAGCGGGAGCATTTGAGCAGTACTTC. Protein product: CASSQDNGLAGAFEQYF.

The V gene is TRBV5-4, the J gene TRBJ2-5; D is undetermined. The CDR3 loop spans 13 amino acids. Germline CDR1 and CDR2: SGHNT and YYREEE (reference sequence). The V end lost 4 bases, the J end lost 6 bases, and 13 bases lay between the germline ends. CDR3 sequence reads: CASSDSDWQTQYF. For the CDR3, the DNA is TGTGCCAGCAGCGACTCTGACTGGCAGACCCAGTACTTC.

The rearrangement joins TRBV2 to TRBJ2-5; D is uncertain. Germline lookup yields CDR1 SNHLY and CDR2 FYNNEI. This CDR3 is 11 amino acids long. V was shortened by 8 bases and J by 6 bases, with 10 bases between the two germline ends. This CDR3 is CASHFVKTQYF. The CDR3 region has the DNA TGTGCCAGCCATTTTGTTAAGACCCAGTACTTC.

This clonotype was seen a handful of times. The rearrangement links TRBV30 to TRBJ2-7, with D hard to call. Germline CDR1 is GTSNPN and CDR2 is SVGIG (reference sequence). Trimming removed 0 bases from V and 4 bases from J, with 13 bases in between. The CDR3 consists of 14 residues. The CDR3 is CAWSVGSMEYEQYF. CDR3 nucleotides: TGTGCCTGGAGTGTGGGAAGCATGGAGTACGAGCAGTACTTC.

CDR3 nucleotide sequence: TGCAGCGTTGCAAGGGCGAACACCGGGGAGCTGTTTTTT. Encoded protein: CSVARANTGELFF. The chain uses TRBV29-1 and TRBJ2-2; D is uncertain. Germline lookup yields CDR1 SQVTM and CDR2 ANQGSEA. The CDR3 loop spans 13 amino acids. The V gene lost 4 bases and the J gene lost 0 bases, with 6 bases spanning the gap.

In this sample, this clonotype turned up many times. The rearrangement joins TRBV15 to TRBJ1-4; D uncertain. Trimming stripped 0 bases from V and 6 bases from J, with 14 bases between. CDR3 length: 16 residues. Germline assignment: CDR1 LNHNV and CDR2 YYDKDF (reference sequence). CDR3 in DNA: TGTGCCACCAGCAGAGATCTAGGGCAGGAACATGAAAAACTGTTTTTT. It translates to CATSRDLGQEHEKLFF.

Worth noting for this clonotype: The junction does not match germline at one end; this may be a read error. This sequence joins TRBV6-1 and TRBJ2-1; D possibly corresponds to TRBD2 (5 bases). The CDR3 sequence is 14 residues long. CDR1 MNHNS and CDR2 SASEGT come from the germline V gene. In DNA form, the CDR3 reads TGTGCCAGCAGGGAAGGAGTGGAGGCGGTTGAGCAGTTCTTC. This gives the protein CASREGVEAVEQFF.

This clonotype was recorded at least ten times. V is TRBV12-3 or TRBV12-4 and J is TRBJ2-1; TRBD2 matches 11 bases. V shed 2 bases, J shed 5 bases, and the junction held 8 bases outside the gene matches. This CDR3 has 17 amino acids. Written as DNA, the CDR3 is TGTGCCAGCAGTTTAAACCCGGGACTAGCGGAGGACAATGAGCAGTTCTTC. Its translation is CASSLNPGLAEDNEQFF.

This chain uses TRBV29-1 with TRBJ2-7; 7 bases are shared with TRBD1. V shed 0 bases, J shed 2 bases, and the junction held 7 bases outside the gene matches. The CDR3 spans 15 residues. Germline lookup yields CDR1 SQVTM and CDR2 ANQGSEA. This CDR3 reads CSVEDRAGGAYEQYF. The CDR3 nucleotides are TGCAGCGTTGAAGATCGGGCAGGGGGAGCCTACGAGCAGTACTTC.

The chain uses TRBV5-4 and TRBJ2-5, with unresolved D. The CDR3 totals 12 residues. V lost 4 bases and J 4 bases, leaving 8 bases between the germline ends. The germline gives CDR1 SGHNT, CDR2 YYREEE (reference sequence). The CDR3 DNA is TGTGCCAGCAGCGTAGGACCAGAGACCCAGTACTTC. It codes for CASSVGPETQYF.

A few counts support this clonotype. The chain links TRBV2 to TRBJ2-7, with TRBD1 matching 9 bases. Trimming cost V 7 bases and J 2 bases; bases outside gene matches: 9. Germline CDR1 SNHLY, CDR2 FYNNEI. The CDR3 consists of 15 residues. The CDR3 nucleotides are TGTGCCAGCACTCAGGATCGACAGGGGGCCTACGAGCAGTACTTC. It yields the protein CASTQDRQGAYEQYF.

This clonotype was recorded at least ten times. Written as DNA, the CDR3 is TGTGCCAGCAGCCCTAAACAGGGGGACACTGAAGCTTTCTTT. Its translation: CASSPKQGDTEAFF. This chain links TRBV7-9 with TRBJ1-1, with TRBD1 matching over 8 bases. The J segment lost 3 bases and the V segment lost 5 bases, leaving 5 bases of the junction unmatched. CDR1 and CDR2 from the germline V gene are SEHNR and FQNEAQ (reference sequence). This CDR3 has 14 amino acids.

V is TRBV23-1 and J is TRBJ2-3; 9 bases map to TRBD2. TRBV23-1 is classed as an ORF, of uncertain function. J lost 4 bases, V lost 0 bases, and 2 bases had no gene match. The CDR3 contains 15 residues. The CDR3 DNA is TGCGCCAGCAGTCAATCCGAGCGGGAGGCAGATACGCAGTATTTT. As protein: CASSQSEREADTQYF.